This T cell receptor beta chain was obtained from a study of CD8+CD57+ T cells in acquired aplastic anemia. Study-wide context: When averaged, DNA from sorted CD4+ and CD8+ cells came to around 3 ug.

This clonotype was seen many times. CD8+CD57+ cell expansion had been shown by flow cytometry in patients chosen for sequencing. V dropped 1 base and J dropped 4 bases, with 5 bases sitting between them. CDR3 length: 13 residues. Profiling of TCR beta VDJ combinations and CDR3 sequences used genomic DNA as template. MiXCR was run by TCRdb on the reads, yielding one entry per CDR3 protein. The table has a few hundred thousand distinct CDR3 sequences, about a third seen once. The TCR was taken from a human donor with aplastic anemia. The sample was sorted CD4+, CD8+, or CD8+CD57+ T cells (not recorded which) from PBMCs. The rearrangement joins TRBV12-3 or TRBV12-4 to TRBJ1-5; D gene unclear. CDR3 residues: CASSLGENQPQHF. CDR3 nucleotide sequence: TGTGCCAGCAGTTTAGGGGAGAATCAGCCCCAGCATTTT.